The 6 T cell receptor beta chains below all came from one sample that was sequenced in a study of blood T cell repertoires in COVID-19. The protocol was immunoSEQ multiplex PCR, while the TCRdb copy is restricted to in-frame clones and leaves out a portion. Among about 25,000 clones listed, around nine tenths were seen once. The sample comprised peripheral blood. The receptors stem from a man between 65 and 80 years old with active COVID-19.

V usage is TRBV6-5 and J usage is TRBJ1-2; 8 bases agree with TRBD1. J was trimmed by 5 bases and V by 2 bases; bases with no gene match: 4. Germline loops: CDR1 MNHEY, CDR2 SVGAGI. The CDR3 sequence is 14 residues long. The CDR3 nucleotides are TGTGCCAGCAGTTACGGGACAGGCTCATATGGCTACACCTTC. Its translation: CASSYGTGSYGYTF.

This chain joins TRBV7-9 and TRBJ1-1; D is possibly TRBD1 (5 bases). The ends were cut back, 5 bases at V and 4 bases at J, with 11 bases in the middle. The V gene's germline CDR1 is SEHNR and CDR2 FQNEAQ (reference sequence). CDR3 length: 13 amino acids. Here the CDR3 DNA reads TGTGCCAGCAGCGAGTCCCAGGGCACTGAAGCTTTCTTT. Its translation: CASSESQGTEAFF.

V is TRBV5-4 and J is TRBJ2-2; D is unresolved. The CDR3 loop spans 13 amino acids. Germline CDR1 and CDR2: SGHNT and YYREEE (reference sequence). V was clipped by 4 bases and J by 4 bases, with 8 bases between them. The CDR3 DNA follows: TGTGCCAGCAGCGCGCCATTCACCGGGGAGCTGTTTTTT. Its translation is CASSAPFTGELFF. Together with reference TRBV5-4 and TRBJ2-2, the CDR3 gives the full variable domain: ETGVTQSPTHLIKTRGQQVTLRCSSQSGHNTVSWYQQALGQGPQFIFQYYREEENGRGNFPPRFSGLQFPNYSSELNVNALELDDSALYLCASSAPFTGELFFGEGSRLTVL.

This chain joins TRBV6-5 and TRBJ1-6; the D is unclear. CDR3 length: 14 amino acids. Trimming shortened V by 6 bases and J by 10 bases, and 16 bases separated the two germline ends. Germline CDR1 MNHEY, CDR2 SVGAGI. CDR3 DNA: TGTGCCAGCAGCTTCACGATCGCCGGGTCACCCCTCCACTTT. Protein product: CASSFTIAGSPLHF.

The J gene is TRBJ1-5, the V gene TRBV20-1; D remains ambiguous. The V end lost 3 bases, the J end lost 7 bases, and 16 bases lay between the germline ends. CDR1 and CDR2 from the germline V gene are DFQATT and SNEGSKA (reference sequence). CDR3 length: 14 amino acids. In nucleotides, the CDR3 is TGCAGTGCTAGTTGGCCGGGATCTCTCCAGCCCCAGCATTTT. Its protein product is CSASWPGSLQPQHF.

The chain couples TRBV13 to TRBJ1-1; D is undetermined. With 0 bases removed from V and 0 bases from J, the gap between germline ends came to 8 bases. CDR1 and CDR2 (germline): PRHDT, FYEKMQ (reference sequence). CDR3 size: 15 residues. For the CDR3, the DNA is TGTGCCAGCAGCTTAGGCCTCGGTATGAACACTGAAGCTTTCTTT. Its translation is CASSLGLGMNTEAFF.